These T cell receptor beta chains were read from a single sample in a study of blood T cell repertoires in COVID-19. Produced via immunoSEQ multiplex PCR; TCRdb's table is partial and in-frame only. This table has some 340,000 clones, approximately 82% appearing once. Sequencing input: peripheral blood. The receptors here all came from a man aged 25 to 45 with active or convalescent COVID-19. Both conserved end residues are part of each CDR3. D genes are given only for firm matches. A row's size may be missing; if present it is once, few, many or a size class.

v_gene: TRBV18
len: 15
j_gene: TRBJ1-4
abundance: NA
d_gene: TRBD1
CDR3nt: TGTGCCAGCTCACCACCCGAGGGGGCAGGTGAAAAACTGTTTTTT
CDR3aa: CASSPPEGAGEKLFF

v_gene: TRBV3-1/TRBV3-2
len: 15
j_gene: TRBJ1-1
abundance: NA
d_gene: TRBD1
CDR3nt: TGTGCCAGCAGCACCGACAGGGCGTCCAGCACTGAAGCTTTCTTT
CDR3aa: CASSTDRASSTEAFF

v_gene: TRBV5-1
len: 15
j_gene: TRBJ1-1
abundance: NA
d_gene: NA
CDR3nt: TGCGCCAGCAGCCCCAGTGGCCTAGAAGGCACTGAAGCTTTCTTT
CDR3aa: CASSPSGLEGTEAFF

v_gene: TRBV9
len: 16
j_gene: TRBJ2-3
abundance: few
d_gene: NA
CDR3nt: TGTGCCAGCAGCCCATCCGGACAAGGACGCACAGATACGCAGTATTTT
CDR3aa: CASSPSGQGRTDTQYF

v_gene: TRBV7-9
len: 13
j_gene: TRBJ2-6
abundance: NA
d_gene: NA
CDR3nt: TGTGCAGGGGGGGAGGCCGGGGCCAACGTCCTGACTTTC
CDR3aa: CAGGEAGANVLTF

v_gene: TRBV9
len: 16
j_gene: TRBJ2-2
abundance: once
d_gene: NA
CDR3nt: TGTGCCAGCAGCGTAAGCGGAGCAGTGGGGAGTGGGGAGCTGTTTTTT
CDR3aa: CASSVSGAVGSGELFF

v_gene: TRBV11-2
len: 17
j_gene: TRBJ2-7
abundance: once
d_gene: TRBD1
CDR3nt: TGTGCCAGCAGCTTAAGGACAGGGGGTAGCGGGACGTACGAGCAGTACTTC
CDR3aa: CASSLRTGGSGTYEQYF

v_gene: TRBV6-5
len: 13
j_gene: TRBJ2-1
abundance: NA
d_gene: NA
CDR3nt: TGTGCCAGCAGATCCATTACCGGGGGAGAGCAGTTCTTC
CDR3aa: CASRSITGGEQFF

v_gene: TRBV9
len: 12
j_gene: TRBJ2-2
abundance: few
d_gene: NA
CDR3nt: TGTGCCAGCAGCGCCGGCACCGGGGAGCTGTTTTTT
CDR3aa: CASSAGTGELFF

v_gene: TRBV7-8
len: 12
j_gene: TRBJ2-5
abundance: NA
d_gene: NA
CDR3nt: TGTGCCAGCAGGAGTCTACAAGAGACCCAGTACTTC
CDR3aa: CASRSLQETQYF

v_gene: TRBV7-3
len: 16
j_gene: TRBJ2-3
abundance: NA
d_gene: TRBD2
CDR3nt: TGTGCCAGCAGCCCGAGACCAGCGGGAGGCCTCCATACGCAGTATTTT
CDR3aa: CASSPRPAGGLHTQYF

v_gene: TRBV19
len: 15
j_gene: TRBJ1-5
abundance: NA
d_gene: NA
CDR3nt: TGTGCCAGTAGTATAGTAGGGGCTACCAATCAGCCCCAGCATTTT
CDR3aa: CASSIVGATNQPQHF

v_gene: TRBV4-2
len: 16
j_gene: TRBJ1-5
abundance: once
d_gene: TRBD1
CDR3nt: TGTGCCAGCAGCCAGGCCGGGACAGGGATTAGTCAGCCCCAGCATTTT
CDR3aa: CASSQAGTGISQPQHF

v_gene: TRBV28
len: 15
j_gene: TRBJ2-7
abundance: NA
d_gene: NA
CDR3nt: TGTGCCAGCAGTTTGGTGGACTCGAGCTCCTACGAGCAGTACTTC
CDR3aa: CASSLVDSSSYEQYF

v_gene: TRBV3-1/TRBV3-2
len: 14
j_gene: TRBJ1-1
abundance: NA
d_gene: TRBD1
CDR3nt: TGTGCCAGCAGCCAAGGACAGGGGACTACTGAAGCTTTCTTT
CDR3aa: CASSQGQGTTEAFF

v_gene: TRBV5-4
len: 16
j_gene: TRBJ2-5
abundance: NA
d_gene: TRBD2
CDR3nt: TGTGCCAGCAGCCGCCCGGGGACTAGCGGGAAAGAGACCCAGTACTTC
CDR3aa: CASSRPGTSGKETQYF

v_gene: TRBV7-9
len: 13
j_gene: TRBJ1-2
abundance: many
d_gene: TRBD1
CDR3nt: TGTGCCAGCAGTCCCACAGGGGGCTATGGCTACACCTTC
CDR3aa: CASSPTGGYGYTF

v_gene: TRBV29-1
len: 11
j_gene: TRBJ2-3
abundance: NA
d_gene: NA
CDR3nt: TGCAGCGTTGACTTCACAGATACGCAGTATTTT
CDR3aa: CSVDFTDTQYF

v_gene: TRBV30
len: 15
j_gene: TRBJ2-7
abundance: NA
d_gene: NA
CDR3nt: TGTGCCTGGAGTAGGGAGGGGGGAGCAATAAGCGAGCAGTACTTC
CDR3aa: CAWSREGGAISEQYF

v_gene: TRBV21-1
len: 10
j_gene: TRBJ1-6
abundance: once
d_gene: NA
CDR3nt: TGTGCCGGAGCTAATTCACCCCTCCACTTT
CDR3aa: CAGANSPLHF

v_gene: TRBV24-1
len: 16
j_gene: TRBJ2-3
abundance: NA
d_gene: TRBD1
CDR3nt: TGTGCCACCAGTGATCTAGGACAGGGCGGGACAGATACGCAGTATTTT
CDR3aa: CATSDLGQGGTDTQYF

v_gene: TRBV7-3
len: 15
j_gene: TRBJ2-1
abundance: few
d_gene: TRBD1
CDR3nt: TGTGCCAGCAGCTTGGGACAGGGGGACTACAATGAGCAGTTCTTC
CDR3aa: CASSLGQGDYNEQFF

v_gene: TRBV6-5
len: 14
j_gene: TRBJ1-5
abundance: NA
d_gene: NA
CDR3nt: TGTGCCAGCAGCCAGGGAATGAGCAATCAGCCCCAGCATTTT
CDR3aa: CASSQGMSNQPQHF

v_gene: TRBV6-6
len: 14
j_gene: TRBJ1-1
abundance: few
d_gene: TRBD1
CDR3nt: TGTGCCAGTTACAGAGGGACAGGGGTAAATGAAGCTTTCTTT
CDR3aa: CASYRGTGVNEAFF

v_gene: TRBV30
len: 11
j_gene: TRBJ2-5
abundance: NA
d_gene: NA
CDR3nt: TGTGCCGGCGGGGCCTGGGAGACCCAGTACTTC
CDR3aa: CAGGAWETQYF

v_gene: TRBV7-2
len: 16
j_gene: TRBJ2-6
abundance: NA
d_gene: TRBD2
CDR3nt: TGTGCCAGCAGCCCATGGGGGGGTGCTGGGGCCAACGTCCTGACTTTC
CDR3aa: CASSPWGGAGANVLTF

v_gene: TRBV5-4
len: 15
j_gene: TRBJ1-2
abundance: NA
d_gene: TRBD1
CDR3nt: TGTGCCAGCAGCTTGTCCAGGGGGACTCTCTATGGCTACACCTTC
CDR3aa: CASSLSRGTLYGYTF

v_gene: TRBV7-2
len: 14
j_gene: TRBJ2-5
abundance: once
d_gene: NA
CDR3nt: TGTGCCAGCAGCTTAGGGGGAGAACGAGGGACCCAGTACTTC
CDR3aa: CASSLGGERGTQYF

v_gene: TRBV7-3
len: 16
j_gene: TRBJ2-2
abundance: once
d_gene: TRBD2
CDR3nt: TGTGCCAGCAGCTTAAGGCTAGCGGCGAACACCGGGGAGCTGTTTTTT
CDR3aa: CASSLRLAANTGELFF

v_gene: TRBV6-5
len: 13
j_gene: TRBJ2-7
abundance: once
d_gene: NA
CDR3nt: TGTGCCAGCAGGGAGGATGGAACCTACGAGCAGTACTTC
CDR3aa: CASREDGTYEQYF

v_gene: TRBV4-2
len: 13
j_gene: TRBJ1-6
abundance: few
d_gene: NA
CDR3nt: TGTGCCAGCAGCCAAGGGCAGAATTCACCCCTCCACTTT
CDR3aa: CASSQGQNSPLHF

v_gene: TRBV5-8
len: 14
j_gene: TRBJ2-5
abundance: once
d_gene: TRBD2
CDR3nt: TGTGCCAGCAGCCCTAGGACTAGCGGGAGTGACCAGTACTTC
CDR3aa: CASSPRTSGSDQYF

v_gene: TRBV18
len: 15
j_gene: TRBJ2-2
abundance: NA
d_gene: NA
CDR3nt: TGTGCCAGCTCATCTGGACAGACGAACACCGGGGAGCTGTTTTTT
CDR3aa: CASSSGQTNTGELFF

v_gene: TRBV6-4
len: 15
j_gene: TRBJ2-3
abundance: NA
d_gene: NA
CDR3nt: TGTGCCAGCAGTGACGGCGGAACTAGCACAGATACGCAGTATTTT
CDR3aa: CASSDGGTSTDTQYF

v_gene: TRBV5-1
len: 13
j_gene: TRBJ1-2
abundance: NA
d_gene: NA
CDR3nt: TGCGCCAGCAGCCCGATGGGGGCGACCGGCTACACCTTC
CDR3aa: CASSPMGATGYTF

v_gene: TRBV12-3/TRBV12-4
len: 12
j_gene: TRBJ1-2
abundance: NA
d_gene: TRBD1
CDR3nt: TGTGCCAGCAGAGGGGGCGTGAATGGCTACACCTTC
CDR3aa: CASRGGVNGYTF

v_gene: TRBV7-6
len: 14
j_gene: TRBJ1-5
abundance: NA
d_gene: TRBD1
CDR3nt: TGTGCCAGCAGCGCGACAGGGGTCGGTCAGCCCCAGCATTTT
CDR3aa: CASSATGVGQPQHF

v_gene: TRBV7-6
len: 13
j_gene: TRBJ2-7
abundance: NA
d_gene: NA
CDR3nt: TGTGCCAGCAGCTTACAGGGGACCTACGAGCAGTACTTC
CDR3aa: CASSLQGTYEQYF

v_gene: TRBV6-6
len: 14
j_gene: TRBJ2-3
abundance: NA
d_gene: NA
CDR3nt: TGTGCCAGCAGTTACGGCGGAGGCACAGATACGCAGTATTTT
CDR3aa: CASSYGGGTDTQYF

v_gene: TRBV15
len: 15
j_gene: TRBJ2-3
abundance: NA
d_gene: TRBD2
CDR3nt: TGTGCCGCCAGCCTGTTAGCGGGAGGGCTTGATACGCAGTATTTT
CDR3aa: CAASLLAGGLDTQYF

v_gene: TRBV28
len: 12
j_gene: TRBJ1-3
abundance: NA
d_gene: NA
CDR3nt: TGTGCCAGCAGTTTATACCGGAACACCATATATTTT
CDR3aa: CASSLYRNTIYF

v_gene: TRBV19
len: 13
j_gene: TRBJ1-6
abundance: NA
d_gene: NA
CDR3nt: TGTGCCAGTAGAATCTCGAGTTTTTCACCCCTCCACTTT
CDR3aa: CASRISSFSPLHF

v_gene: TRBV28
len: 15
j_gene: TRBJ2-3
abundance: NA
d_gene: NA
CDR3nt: TGTGCCAGCACCGGTAGCGGAACTAGCACAGATACGCAGTATTTT
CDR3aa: CASTGSGTSTDTQYF

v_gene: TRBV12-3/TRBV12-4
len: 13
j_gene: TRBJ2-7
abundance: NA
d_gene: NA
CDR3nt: TGTGCCAGCAGTTCGGAGAGGCGGTTCGAGCAGTACTTC
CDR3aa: CASSSERRFEQYF

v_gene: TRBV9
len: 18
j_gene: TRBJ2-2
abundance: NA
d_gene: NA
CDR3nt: TGTGCCAGCAGCGCGTTCTCAATAGCGGAACCTAACACCGGGGAGCTGTTTTTT
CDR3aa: CASSAFSIAEPNTGELFF

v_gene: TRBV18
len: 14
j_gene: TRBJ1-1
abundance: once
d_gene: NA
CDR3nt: TGTGCCAGCTCAGCATCCCAGGCGGGCACTGAAGCTTTCTTT
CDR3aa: CASSASQAGTEAFF

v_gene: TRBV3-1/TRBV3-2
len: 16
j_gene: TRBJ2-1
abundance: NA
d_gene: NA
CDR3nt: TGTGCCAGCAGCCCAAAGGGGGATAGGCCCTACAATGAGCAGTTCTTC
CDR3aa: CASSPKGDRPYNEQFF

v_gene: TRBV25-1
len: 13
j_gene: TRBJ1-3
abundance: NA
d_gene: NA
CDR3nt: TGTGCCAGCAGTTGGGCGGGAAGAGACACCATATATTTT
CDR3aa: CASSWAGRDTIYF

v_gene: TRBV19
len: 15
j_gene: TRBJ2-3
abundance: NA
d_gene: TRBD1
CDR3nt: TGTGCCAGTAGTATAACGACAGGGAAGGTGGATACGCAGTATTTT
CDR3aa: CASSITTGKVDTQYF

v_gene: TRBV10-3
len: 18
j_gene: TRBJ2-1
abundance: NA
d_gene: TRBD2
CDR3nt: TGTGCCATCAGTGATCCGAGAAGCGGGGGCCCCTTCTACAATGAGCAGTTCTTC
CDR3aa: CAISDPRSGGPFYNEQFF

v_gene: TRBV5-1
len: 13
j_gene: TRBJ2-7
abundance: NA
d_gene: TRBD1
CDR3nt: TGCGCCAGCAGCGTCCGACAGGGTTACGAGCAGTACTTC
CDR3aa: CASSVRQGYEQYF

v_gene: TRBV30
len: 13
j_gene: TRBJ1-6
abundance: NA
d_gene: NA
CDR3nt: TGTGCCTGCAGTATAGCCGGGGGTTCACCCCTCCACTTT
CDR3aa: CACSIAGGSPLHF

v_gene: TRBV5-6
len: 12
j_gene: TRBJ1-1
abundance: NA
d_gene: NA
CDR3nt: TGTGCCAGCAGCTCAGGGATTTCTGAAGCTTTCTTT
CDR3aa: CASSSGISEAFF

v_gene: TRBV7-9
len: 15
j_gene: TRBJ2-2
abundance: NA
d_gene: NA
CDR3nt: TGTGCCAGCAGCTCGGACTACCAGAACACCGGGGAGCTGTTTTTT
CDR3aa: CASSSDYQNTGELFF

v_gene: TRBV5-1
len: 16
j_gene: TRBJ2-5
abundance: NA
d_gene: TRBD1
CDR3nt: TGCGCCAGCAGCCCCCTAGGGGACAGATCACAAGAGACCCAGTACTTC
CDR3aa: CASSPLGDRSQETQYF